The entry below describes one T cell receptor beta chain. These data are taken from a study of blood T cell repertoires in COVID-19. Overall study context: Samples of COVID-19 (acute and convalescent) were obtained from the United States, Italy and Spain. PBMCs, B-cell-depleted T cells, or T cells provided the cDNA or gDNA that made up the material.

Original methodology: Estimated nucleated cell counts came from reference gene primer amplification. Sequencing was performed with immunoSEQ multiplex PCR; in TCRdb, only in-frame clones are kept and a portion is missing. V, J and clone size reflect that table, while D and trimming were determined from the DNA. The table shows roughly 300,000 clones, with about 83% occurring only once. The sequencing input was peripheral blood. This TCR came from a woman in her 50s with acute or convalescent COVID-19.

This chain's CDR3 is CASSRDRSINEQFF. The CDR3 DNA reads as TGTGCCAGCAGCCGGGACAGGTCAATCAATGAGCAGTTCTTC. The chain joins TRBV11-2 to TRBJ2-1; TRBD1 matches 8 bases. CDR3 length equals 14 residues. The germline V gene has CDR1 SGHAT and CDR2 FQNNGV. The V segment lost 5 bases and the J segment 6 bases; nucleotides outside the gene matches: 6.